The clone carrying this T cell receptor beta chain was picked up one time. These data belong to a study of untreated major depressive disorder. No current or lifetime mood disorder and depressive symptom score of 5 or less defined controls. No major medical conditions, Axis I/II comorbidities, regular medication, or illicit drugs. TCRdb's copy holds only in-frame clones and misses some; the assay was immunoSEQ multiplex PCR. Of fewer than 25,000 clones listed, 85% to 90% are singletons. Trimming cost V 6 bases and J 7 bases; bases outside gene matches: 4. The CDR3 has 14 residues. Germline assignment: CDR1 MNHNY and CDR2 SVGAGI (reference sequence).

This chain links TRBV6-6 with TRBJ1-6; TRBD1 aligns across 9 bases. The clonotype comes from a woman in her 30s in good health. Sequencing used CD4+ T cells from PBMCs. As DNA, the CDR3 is TGTGCCAGCAGCAAAGACAGGGGGAATTCACCCCTCCACTTT. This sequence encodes CASSKDRGNSPLHF.